One sample yielded the 31 T cell receptor beta chains listed below, sequenced in a study of blood T cell repertoires in COVID-19. Profiling relied on immunoSEQ multiplex PCR, and the TCRdb table lists in-frame clones only, not all of them. This sample has a few hundred thousand clones, with more than 65% found just once. Sequenced sample: peripheral blood. These receptors were collected from a person aged 70 to 80 with COVID-19, enrolled during active disease.

The chain carries TRBV15 and TRBJ2-7, with 7 bases that match TRBD1. CDR1 is LNHNV and CDR2 is YYDKDF in the germline V gene (reference sequence). This CDR3 contains 14 residues. Trimming took 1 base from V and 2 from J; bases not matched to a gene: 2. The chain's CDR3 is CATSRAGQPYEQYF. In nucleotides, the CDR3 is TGTGCCACCAGCAGAGCGGGACAGCCCTACGAGCAGTACTTC. The whole variable domain, filled in from reference TRBV15 and TRBJ2-7, reads DAMVIQNPRYQVTQFGKPVTLSCSQTLNHNVMYWYQQKSSQAPKLLFHYYDKDFNNEADTPDNFQSRRPNTSFCFLDIRSPGLGDTAMYLCATSRAGQPYEQYFGPGTRLTVT.

V and J are TRBV29-1 and TRBJ1-5, with unresolved D. Looked up from germline, CDR1 is SQVTM and CDR2 is ANQGSEA. The CDR3 has 12 residues. Trimming removed 4 bases at V and 4 bases at J, with 8 bases between. The CDR3 region is CSVGMRNQPQHF. In DNA, the CDR3 is TGCAGCGTTGGTATGAGAAATCAGCCCCAGCATTTT.

The chain links TRBV25-1 to TRBJ1-2, with D unresolved. V lost 6 bases to trimming and J lost 1 base, with 3 bases between them. This CDR3 has 11 amino acids. Germline V lookup: CDR1 MGHDK, CDR2 SYGVNS. The CDR3 DNA reads TGTGCCAGCAGACATAACTATGGCTACACCTTC. It yields the protein CASRHNYGYTF.

Comment on this clone: One end of the junction varies from germline; a read error may be responsible. The CDR3 loop is CASSQAGTFNGGATAKNIQYF. CDR3 coding DNA: TGTGCCAGCAGTCAAGCGGGGACTTTCAATGGCGGGGCCACAGCCAAAAACATTCAGTACTTC. This chain uses TRBV6-1 with TRBJ2-4; TRBD2 aligns across 7 bases. Germline values: CDR1 MNHNS, CDR2 SASEGT. The CDR3 contains 21 residues.

The chain combines TRBV28 with TRBJ2-7, with TRBD2 matching over 8 bases. Germline lookup yields CDR1 MDHEN and CDR2 SYDVKM. Unmatched junction bases numbered 11, after V lost 3 bases and J lost 1 base. The CDR3 extends over 17 amino acids. The chain's CDR3 is CASSFVTRGAQSYEQYF. The CDR3 DNA reads as TGTGCCAGCAGTTTCGTCACGCGGGGGGCCCAATCCTACGAGCAGTACTTC.

This clone has a handful of counts. The V gene is TRBV7-2, the J gene TRBJ2-7, with D perhaps matching TRBD1 (6 bases). V gave up 4 bases and J gave up 3 bases, with 16 bases separating them. This CDR3 is built from 15 residues. Germline V CDR1 and CDR2: SGHTA, FQGNSA. CDR3 residues: CASSSGVAGNYEQYF. For the CDR3, the DNA is TGTGCCAGCAGCTCAGGGGTCGCAGGAAACTACGAGCAGTACTTC.

The CDR3 spells CASTPGREYQETQYF. The CDR3 nucleotides are TGTGCCAGTACCCCGGGAAGGGAGTACCAAGAGACCCAGTACTTC. This chain connects TRBV19 to TRBJ2-5; tentative D call: TRBD2 (5 bases). V was clipped by 7 bases and J by 0 bases, with 15 bases between them. Germline values: CDR1 LNHDA, CDR2 SQIVND (reference sequence). The CDR3 runs to 15 residues.

The chain joins TRBV6-5 to TRBJ1-6; D possibly corresponds to TRBD1 (5 bases). Looked up from germline, CDR1 is MNHEY and CDR2 is SVGAGI. This CDR3 has 13 amino acids. V was cut by 5 bases and J by 6 bases, with 8 bases left in between. Written as DNA, the CDR3 is TGTGCCAGCAGTCGCGGGGCTAATTCACCCCTCCACTTT. This codes for CASSRGANSPLHF.

The chain employs TRBV6-5 and TRBJ1-6; the D gene is possibly TRBD1 (6 bases). V was pared by 6 bases and J by 9 bases, with 15 bases between. From germline, CDR1 is MNHEY and CDR2 SVGAGI. The CDR3 spans 14 residues. The CDR3 loop is CASRPGQDFSPLHF. In nucleotides, the CDR3 is TGTGCCAGCAGGCCGGGACAAGATTTTTCACCCCTCCACTTT.

The rearrangement uses TRBV7-2 and TRBJ1-5; D gene ambiguous. Germline CDR1 SGHTA, CDR2 FQGNSA. V dropped 3 bases and J dropped 2 bases, with 11 bases sitting between them. CDR3 size: 15 residues. The CDR3 DNA reads TGTGCCAGCAGCTTTTCGGGTGGTGGCAATCAGCCCCAGCATTTT. This gives the protein CASSFSGGGNQPQHF.

The genes are TRBV9 and TRBJ1-4, with D unresolved. This CDR3 contains 13 residues. The germline V gene has CDR1 SGDLS and CDR2 YYNGEE. V dropped 0 bases and J dropped 4 bases, with 4 bases sitting between them. The CDR3 DNA follows: TGTGCCAGCAGCGTAGCGGTTAATGAAAAACTGTTTTTT. Amino acids: CASSVAVNEKLFF.

This clone appeared many times. This chain connects TRBV27 to TRBJ1-5; D is perhaps TRBD1 (5 bases). The length of the CDR3 is 14 residues. The germline CDR1 and CDR2 sequences are MNHEY and SMNVEV (reference sequence). With 4 bases removed from V and 5 bases from J, the gap between germline ends came to 12 bases. The CDR3 sequence: CASSSVGGYQPQHF. CDR3 nucleotides: TGTGCCAGCAGTTCCGTCGGGGGATATCAGCCCCAGCATTTT.

The chain uses TRBV27 and TRBJ1-1; D unclear. The CDR3 spans 14 residues. The germline V gene encodes CDR1 MNHEY and CDR2 SMNVEV (reference sequence). The V and J ends lost 1 base and 6 bases respectively, with 12 bases between them. The DNA for the CDR3 is TGTGCCAGCAGTTTATGGGCAGGAATGTCTGAAGCTTTCTTT. It encodes CASSLWAGMSEAFF.

CDR3: CASSPSVAGGSSYNEQFF. The CDR3 bases are TGTGCCAGCTCACCTTCTGTGGCGGGGGGTTCCTCCTACAATGAGCAGTTCTTC. The chain carries TRBV18 and TRBJ2-1; 8 nucleotides agree with TRBD2. CDR3 length equals 18 residues. V shed 3 bases, J shed 0 bases, and the junction held 10 bases outside the gene matches. Germline V gene sequence: CDR1 KGHSH, CDR2 LQKENI. Full variable domain (remainder filled in from reference TRBV18 and TRBJ2-1): NAGVMQNPRHLVRRRGQEARLRCSPMKGHSHVYWYRQLPEEGLKFMVYLQKENIIDESGMPKERFSAEFPKEGPSILRIQQVVRGDSAAYFCASSPSVAGGSSYNEQFFGPGTRLTVL.

The chain employs TRBV7-2 and TRBJ2-4, with D possibly matching TRBD2 (6 bases). The CDR3 length is 12 residues. V was clipped by 5 bases and J by 12 bases, with 14 bases between them. Germline assignment: CDR1 SGHTA and CDR2 FQGNSA. The CDR3 sequence is CASSPGTGAQYF. The DNA of the CDR3 is TGTGCCAGCAGCCCAGGGACGGGAGCTCAGTACTTC.

The chain carries TRBV18 and TRBJ1-5; tentatively, D is TRBD1 (6 bases). The CDR3 covers 17 residues. From germline, CDR1 is KGHSH and CDR2 LQKENI. V was pared by 3 bases and J by 6 bases, with 21 bases between. As DNA, the CDR3 is TGTGCCAGCTCACCGCAACCCGGACAGTATGAGGGTCAGCCCCAGCATTTT. Amino acids: CASSPQPGQYEGQPQHF. The full variable domain, with the rest looked up from reference TRBV18 and TRBJ1-5, is NAGVMQNPRHLVRRRGQEARLRCSPMKGHSHVYWYRQLPEEGLKFMVYLQKENIIDESGMPKERFSAEFPKEGPSILRIQQVVRGDSAAYFCASSPQPGQYEGQPQHFGDGTRLSIL.

This chain links TRBV5-1 with TRBJ2-3; D is undetermined. Germline-derived CDR1 and CDR2 are SGHRS and YFSETQ. V lost 1 base and J lost 5, with 11 bases in between. CDR3 length: 14 residues. The CDR3 DNA sequence: TGCGCCAGCAGCTTGTCGGCGGAAGGAGATACGCAGTATTTT. Translating it yields CASSLSAEGDTQYF.

This clone has only a few counts. The chain combines TRBV27 with TRBJ2-7, with TRBD2 matching over 7 bases. This CDR3 is built from 14 residues. Germline V gene lookup returns CDR1 MNHEY and CDR2 SMNVEV (reference sequence). Trimming removed 3 bases from V and 3 bases from J; junction bases left unmatched: 5. As DNA, the CDR3 is TGTGCCAGCAGTTTGCTCCAGCGGGGCTACGAGCAGTACTTC. Residues: CASSLLQRGYEQYF.

J is TRBJ1-6 and V is TRBV3-1 (or the pseudogene TRBV3-2); D ambiguous. CDR3 length: 15 residues. CDR1 LGHDT and CDR2 YNNKEL come from the germline V gene (reference sequence). The V gene lost 4 bases and the J gene lost 8 bases, with 15 bases spanning the gap. Here the CDR3 DNA reads TGTGCCAGCAGCCCTCTGCGGGTTTTGGATTCACCCCTCCACTTT. It specifies CASSPLRVLDSPLHF.

This rearrangement joins TRBV6-2 or TRBV6-3 to TRBJ2-2, with 7 bases that match TRBD1. With 5 bases clipped from V and 3 bases from J, the junction kept 6 bases outside the gene matches. The CDR3 covers 15 residues. The V gene's germline CDR1 is MNHEY and CDR2 SVGEGT. The CDR3 region has the DNA TGTGCCAGCAGTCCGGGACAGAGCCACACCGGGGAGCTGTTTTTT. Encoded protein: CASSPGQSHTGELFF.

The chain has TRBV7-8 and TRBJ2-1; 11 bases align to TRBD2. Germline CDR1 and CDR2: SGHVS and FQNEAQ. The CDR3 spans 15 residues. J was trimmed by 7 bases and V by 4 bases; bases with no gene match: 6. This CDR3 is CASSSLTSGGNEQFF. The CDR3 nucleotides read TGTGCCAGCAGCTCGTTAACTAGCGGGGGTAATGAGCAGTTCTTC. Together with reference TRBV7-8 and TRBJ2-1, the CDR3 gives the full variable domain: GAGVSQSPRYKVAKRGQDVALRCDPISGHVSLFWYQQALGQGPEFLTYFQNEAQLDKSGLPSDRFFAERPEGSVSTLKIQRTQQEDSAVYLCASSSLTSGGNEQFFGPGTRLTVL.

This clone was seen a few times. The chain couples TRBV18 to TRBJ2-7; the match to TRBD2 covers 15 bases. The CDR3 sequence is 16 residues long. J was trimmed by 5 bases and V by 1 base; bases with no gene match: 3. Germline CDR1 is KGHSH and CDR2 is LQKENI. Written as DNA, the CDR3 is TGTGCCAGCTCACCACTGGGACTAGCGGGAGGCCACGAGCAGTACTTC. Its protein product is CASSPLGLAGGHEQYF.

The chain joins TRBV19 to TRBJ2-7; possibly TRBD2 for D (6 bases). CDR3 length: 12 residues. The germline gives CDR1 LNHDA, CDR2 SQIVND (reference sequence). Trimming removed 4 bases at V and 12 bases at J, with 16 bases between. CDR3 coding DNA: TGTGCCAGTAGTACTGGAGGGCCAGGGCTGTACTTC. As protein: CASSTGGPGLYF.

The V gene is TRBV5-1, the J gene TRBJ2-1; 10 bases match TRBD1. V gave up 4 bases and J gave up 6 bases; unmatched junction bases: 7. This CDR3 is 15 amino acids long. CDR1 and CDR2 (germline): SGHRS, YFSETQ. CDR3 residues: CASSRGQGSSNEQFF. The DNA of the CDR3 is TGCGCCAGCAGCCGGGGACAGGGGTCAAGCAATGAGCAGTTCTTC. The full variable domain, rest sourced from reference TRBV5-1 and TRBJ2-1, is KAGVTQTPRYLIKTRGQQVTLSCSPISGHRSVSWYQQTPGQGLQFLFEYFSETQRNKGNFPGRFSGRQFSNSRSEMNVSTLELGDSALYLCASSRGQGSSNEQFFGPGTRLTVL.

The chain uses TRBV4-2 and TRBJ2-1; 13 positions agree with TRBD2. The trim removed 0 bases at V and 8 bases at J, leaving 10 bases unmatched. The CDR3 has 18 residues. From germline, CDR1 is LGHNA and CDR2 YNFKEQ. CDR3 loop: CASSQDRSGTSGEYEQFF. The CDR3 bases are TGTGCCAGCAGCCAAGATCGGTCCGGGACTAGCGGGGAGTATGAGCAGTTCTTC.

The chain uses TRBV6-4 and TRBJ2-7; a weak D match, TRBD2 (5 bases). This CDR3 has 16 residues. Germline CDR1 reads MRHNA; CDR2 reads SNTAGT. V lost 6 bases and J 0 bases, leaving 18 bases between the germline ends. CDR3 sequence: CASRTGGPGSSYEQYF. The CDR3 nucleotides are TGTGCCAGCAGGACCGGAGGTCCGGGAAGCTCCTACGAGCAGTACTTC.

This chain uses TRBV5-6 with TRBJ1-5; the match to TRBD1 covers 7 bases. Germline CDR1 SGHDT, CDR2 YYEEEE. V trimming: 4 bases; J trimming: 3 bases; junction bases outside the gene matches: 7. This CDR3 region has 15 residues. CDR3: CASSRRDSYNQPQHF. The CDR3 nucleotides are TGTGCCAGCAGCCGACGGGACAGTTACAATCAGCCCCAGCATTTT.

The chain is built from TRBV7-2 and TRBJ2-3; 9 nucleotides agree with TRBD2. J gave up 2 bases and V 7 bases, and 7 bases lay outside the gene matches. Germline V CDR1 and CDR2: SGHTA, FQGNSA. There are 15 residues in the CDR3. The CDR3 protein is CASNPSGGPTDTQYF. The CDR3 DNA follows: TGTGCCAGCAACCCAAGCGGGGGGCCCACAGATACGCAGTATTTT. Drawing the rest from reference TRBV7-2 and TRBJ2-3, the complete variable domain is GAGVSQSPSNKVTEKGKDVELRCDPISGHTALYWYRQSLGQGLEFLIYFQGNSAPDKSGLPSDRFSAERTGGSVSTLTIQRTQQEDSAVYLCASNPSGGPTDTQYFGPGTRLTVL.

This sequence joins TRBV3-1 (or the pseudogene TRBV3-2) and TRBJ2-1, with 12 positions matching TRBD2. This CDR3 region has 20 residues. Trimming cost V 4 bases and J 0 bases; bases outside gene matches: 13. From germline, CDR1 is LGHDT and CDR2 YNNKEL (reference sequence). The CDR3 sequence: CASSRSGTSGPLSSYNEQFF. DNA for the CDR3: TGTGCCAGCAGCCGTAGCGGGACTAGCGGGCCGTTGAGCTCCTACAATGAGCAGTTCTTC.

V and J are TRBV9 and TRBJ2-1; the match to TRBD1 covers 7 bases. V dropped 3 bases and J dropped 5; count of bases not matched to a gene: 5. There are 14 residues in the CDR3. From germline, CDR1 is SGDLS and CDR2 YYNGEE. In nucleotides, the CDR3 is TGTGCCAGCAGCGGGATTCAGGGGGACAATGAGCAGTTCTTC. Amino acids: CASSGIQGDNEQFF.

This chain links TRBV7-2 with TRBJ2-5; 10 bases align to TRBD2. The CDR3 runs 16 residues. Germline values: CDR1 SGHTA, CDR2 FQGNSA. J lost 0 bases, V lost 3 bases, and 4 bases had no gene match. The CDR3 sequence is CASSLATSGHQETQYF. The CDR3 nucleotides read TGTGCCAGCAGCTTGGCGACTAGCGGGCACCAAGAGACCCAGTACTTC.